What follows are 32 T cell receptor beta chains derived from one specimen sequenced in a study of patients and donors after allogeneic stem cell transplantation. TCRdb re-called the RT-PCR reads with MiXCR, one entry per CDR3 protein. The table lists 95,000 to 120,000 distinct CDR3 sequences, roughly 37% of them singletons. Sequenced material: blood, either unsorted or a sorted T cell fraction (not recorded which). Source of these receptors: a human donor who was either an allogeneic HSCT recipient or a stem cell or donor lymphocyte infusion donor (not recorded which). It is not recorded whose cells these are; they may come from a transplant donor.

The chain recombines TRBV7-7 with TRBJ2-5; D unclear. Looked up from germline, CDR1 is SSHAT and CDR2 is FNYEAQ (reference sequence). The germline V and J ends were trimmed by 5 bases and 5 bases, with 18 bases remaining between them. CDR3 length equals 15 residues. DNA of the CDR3: TGTGCCAGCAGCACCCGGGCCTCTAACGGGGAGACCCAGTACTTC. It encodes CASSTRASNGETQYF.

V usage is TRBV12-3 or TRBV12-4 and J usage is TRBJ2-2; unclear D gene. This CDR3 comprises 12 residues. The V end was cut by 6 bases, the J end by 6 bases, with 8 bases between. In DNA, the CDR3 is TGTGCCAGCAGAGAGAGTCCCGGGGAGCTGTTTTTT. It codes for CASRESPGELFF.

The chain employs TRBV7-8 and TRBJ2-1; D is uncertain. The CDR3 loop spans 11 amino acids. CDR1 is SGHVS and CDR2 is FQNEAQ in the germline V gene. V dropped 6 bases and J dropped 5 bases, with 5 bases sitting between them. The CDR3 DNA sequence: TGTGCCAGCAGTCACAACAATGAGCAGTTCTTC. Translated, it gives CASSHNNEQFF.

V and J are TRBV21-1 and TRBJ2-4; the table names TRBD1, a call not compared with the DNA. TRBV21-1 is labeled a pseudogene. The CDR3 length is 15 residues. The CDR3 here is CASSKSGDRKYIQYF. The DNA for the CDR3 is TGTGCCAGCAGCAAATCGGGGGACAGAAAATACATTCAGTACTTC.

The chain carries TRBV11-2 and TRBJ2-2, with TRBD2 matching over 11 bases. Trimming removed 3 bases from V and 5 bases from J; junction bases left unmatched: 5. The germline gives CDR1 SGHAT, CDR2 FQNNGV. The CDR3 has 16 residues. The CDR3 DNA sequence: TGTGCCAGCAGCTTGACTAGCGGGATTGGAACCGGGGAGCTGTTTTTT. Its translation: CASSLTSGIGTGELFF. Together with reference TRBV11-2 and TRBJ2-2, the CDR3 gives the full variable domain: EAGVAQSPRYKIIEKRQSVAFWCNPISGHATLYWYQQILGQGPKLLIQFQNNGVVDDSQLPKDRFSAERLKGVDSTLKIQPAKLEDSAVYLCASSLTSGIGTGELFFGEGSRLTVL.

A few counts support this clonotype. CDR3 nucleotides: TGTGCCAGCCGGACTGAGAGCTCCTATAATTCACCCCTCCACTTT. Amino acid sequence: CASRTESSYNSPLHF. The chain recombines TRBV27 with TRBJ1-6; D unresolved. CDR3 length equals 15 residues. Trimming pared 8 bases from V and 0 bases from J, leaving 11 bases between. Germline CDR1 is MNHEY and CDR2 is SMNVEV (reference sequence).

In this sample, this clonotype turned up a few times. The V gene is TRBV20-1, the J gene TRBJ2-3; 11 nucleotides match TRBD2. J was trimmed by 2 bases and V by 3 bases; bases with no gene match: 7. Germline lookup yields CDR1 DFQATT and CDR2 SNEGSKA (reference sequence). This CDR3 region has 16 residues. CDR3: CSASPGSGRATDTQYF. The CDR3 DNA follows: TGCAGTGCTAGTCCGGGTAGCGGGAGGGCCACAGATACGCAGTATTTT.

This clonotype turned up a few times. V usage is TRBV7-9 and J usage is TRBJ1-2; D is ambiguous. The CDR3 extends over 13 amino acids. Germline V gives CDR1 SEHNR, CDR2 FQNEAQ (reference sequence). The germline V and J ends were trimmed by 1 base and 2 bases, with 5 bases remaining between them. CDR3 in DNA: TGTGCCAGCAGCTTAGTCGGCAACTATGGCTACACCTTC. This gives the protein CASSLVGNYGYTF.

The chain joins TRBV11-1 to TRBJ2-1, with unresolved D. V lost 1 base to trimming and J lost 5 bases, with 3 bases between them. CDR3 length equals 12 residues. Germline CDR1 reads SGHAT; CDR2 reads FQDESV (reference sequence). CDR3 DNA: TGTGCCAGCAGCTTAGGACACAATGAGCAGTTCTTC. Translating gives CASSLGHNEQFF.

This chain joins TRBV28 and TRBJ2-1; possible D gene TRBD1, 6 bases. V dropped 0 bases and J dropped 1 base, with 19 bases sitting between them. The CDR3 is made up of 19 amino acids. Germline lookup yields CDR1 MDHEN and CDR2 SYDVKM. CDR3 DNA sequence: TGTGCCAGCAGTTTATGGGGTGGGAACAGGGTACAGTCCTACAATGAGCAGTTCTTC. This codes for CASSLWGGNRVQSYNEQFF.

This clonotype was found a few times. The chain is built from TRBV6-2 or TRBV6-3 and TRBJ2-2; 7 bases align to TRBD1. Trimming took 2 bases from V and 4 from J; bases not matched to a gene: 1. The CDR3 runs 14 residues. Per the germline V gene, CDR1 is MNHEY and CDR2 is SVGEGT. As DNA, the CDR3 is TGTGCCAGCAGTTACACAGGGGTCACCGGGGAGCTGTTTTTT. Translating gives CASSYTGVTGELFF.

This chain uses TRBV20-1 with TRBJ2-1, with D unresolved. This CDR3 contains 11 residues. Trimming left V 5 bases short and J 2 bases short, with 4 bases between. Germline V gene sequence: CDR1 DFQATT, CDR2 SNEGSKA (reference sequence). CDR3 coding DNA: TGCAGTGCTCCTACCTACAATGAGCAGTTCTTC. Encoded protein: CSAPTYNEQFF.

V is TRBV25-1 and J is TRBJ2-7; D unclear. The CDR3 extends over 12 amino acids. Germline assignment: CDR1 MGHDK and CDR2 SYGVNS. With 6 bases removed from V and 2 bases from J, the gap between germline ends came to 8 bases. DNA of the CDR3: TGTGCCAGCAGCCCGACCACCTACGAGCAGTACTTC. This sequence encodes CASSPTTYEQYF.

This clonotype has only a few counts. This chain joins TRBV15 and TRBJ1-5; tentative D call: TRBD1 (5 bases). The V end was cut by 3 bases, the J end by 6 bases, with 12 bases between. In germline, CDR1 is LNHNV, CDR2 YYDKDF (reference sequence). The CDR3 extends over 14 amino acids. The CDR3 here is CATSSGGESQPQHF. The CDR3 DNA reads as TGTGCCACCAGCAGTGGAGGGGAAAGTCAGCCCCAGCATTTT. Using reference TRBV15 and TRBJ1-5 for the parts outside the CDR3, the full variable domain is DAMVIQNPRYQVTQFGKPVTLSCSQTLNHNVMYWYQQKSSQAPKLLFHYYDKDFNNEADTPDNFQSRRPNTSFCFLDIRSPGLGDTAMYLCATSSGGESQPQHFGDGTRLSIL.

In this sample, this clonotype turned up a few times. The chain carries TRBV6-2 or TRBV6-3 and TRBJ2-1; 10 bases align to TRBD1. Germline CDR1 reads MNHEY; CDR2 reads SVGEGT. The CDR3 has 16 residues. V lost 2 bases to trimming and J lost 7 bases; unmatched junction nucleotides: 8. Here the CDR3 reads CASSYRTGGNRNEQFF. CDR3 DNA: TGTGCCAGCAGTTACCGGACAGGGGGTAATCGGAATGAGCAGTTCTTC.

This clonotype was seen a few times. The chain carries TRBV20-1 and TRBJ2-1; D tentatively reads TRBD1 or TRBD2 (6 bases each). Germline CDR1 DFQATT, CDR2 SNEGSKA (reference sequence). The CDR3 is 14 residues long. V gave up 1 base and J gave up 4 bases, with 11 bases separating them. CDR3 in amino acids: CSARGGGPYNEQFF. In DNA, the CDR3 is TGCAGTGCTAGAGGAGGGGGGCCTTACAATGAGCAGTTCTTC.

This clonotype occurred once. The chain carries TRBV20-1 and TRBJ2-3; D not certain. Germline V gene data show CDR1 as DFQATT and CDR2 as SNEGSKA (reference sequence). There are 11 residues in the CDR3. The V and J ends lost 5 bases and 6 bases respectively, with 9 bases between them. This chain's CDR3 is CSAGVPDTQYF. CDR3 bases: TGCAGTGCTGGCGTACCTGATACGCAGTATTTT.

This clonotype occurred a few times. The chain joins TRBV18 to TRBJ2-3, with no clear D. Germline-derived CDR1 and CDR2 are KGHSH and LQKENI. Trimming left V 3 bases short and J 5 bases short, with 15 bases between. There are 15 residues in the CDR3. CDR3 residues: CASSPGTDPGDTQYF. The CDR3 DNA follows: TGTGCCAGCTCACCGGGTACAGACCCGGGAGATACGCAGTATTTT.

The chain joins TRBV4-2 to TRBJ2-3, with D unclear. The CDR3 has 14 residues. V was clipped by 0 bases and J by 5 bases, with 9 bases between them. Germline V gene sequence: CDR1 LGHNA, CDR2 YNFKEQ. CDR3 residues: CASSQDSQIDTQYF. As DNA, the CDR3 is TGTGCCAGCAGCCAAGATAGTCAAATAGATACGCAGTATTTT.

This clonotype was recorded a few times. This CDR3 reads CASRQWGMNTEAFF. The CDR3 coding sequence is TGTGCCAGCAGGCAGTGGGGGATGAACACTGAAGCTTTCTTT. V gene TRBV12-3 or TRBV12-4 combines with J gene TRBJ1-1; TRBD1 is a possible D gene (5 bases). V lost 6 bases, J lost 0 bases, and 11 bases lay in between. The CDR3 runs 14 residues.

The chain recombines TRBV18 with TRBJ1-1; D is perhaps TRBD1 (5 bases). The CDR3 consists of 13 residues. CDR1 is KGHSH, CDR2 LQKENI, per germline. V was cut by 0 bases and J by 5 bases, with 7 bases left in between. CDR3 protein: CASSPPEGTEAFF. CDR3 DNA sequence: TGTGCCAGCTCACCACCAGAGGGGACTGAAGCTTTCTTT.

This clonotype occurred a few times. The chain is built from TRBV18 and TRBJ1-1; tentatively, D is TRBD1 (6 bases). This CDR3 is built from 15 residues. Per the germline V gene, CDR1 is KGHSH and CDR2 is LQKENI. Between the trimmed V and J ends, which lost 3 bases and 3 bases, there was a span of 14 bases. CDR3 DNA sequence: TGTGCCAGCTCACCCCGACAGGACCCGGACACTGAAGCTTTCTTT. This gives the protein CASSPRQDPDTEAFF. Drawing the rest from reference TRBV18 and TRBJ1-1, the complete variable domain is NAGVMQNPRHLVRRRGQEARLRCSPMKGHSHVYWYRQLPEEGLKFMVYLQKENIIDESGMPKERFSAEFPKEGPSILRIQQVVRGDSAAYFCASSPRQDPDTEAFFGQGTRLTVV.

Only a few counts were recorded for this clonotype. This chain uses TRBV12-3 or TRBV12-4 with TRBJ2-2; D unclear. V was clipped by 3 bases and J by 0 bases, with 8 bases between them. CDR3 length equals 15 residues. CDR3 loop: CASSLVGANTGELFF. In DNA, the CDR3 is TGTGCCAGCAGTTTGGTAGGCGCGAACACCGGGGAGCTGTTTTTT.

The J gene is TRBJ1-1, the V gene TRBV15, with a tentative D call TRBD1 (5 bases). The germline V gene encodes CDR1 LNHNV and CDR2 YYDKDF (reference sequence). V lost 0 bases and J 1 base, leaving 9 bases between the germline ends. CDR3 length: 15 amino acids. This CDR3 reads CATSRDPDRNTEAFF. CDR3 nucleotide sequence: TGTGCCACCAGCAGAGATCCAGACAGGAACACTGAAGCTTTCTTT.

The CDR3 DNA reads as TGTGCCAGCAGTTACCCAAAAGGGAACGCAAAACCGCCCCTCCACTTT. It yields the protein CASSYPKGNAKPPLHF. The chain uses TRBV12-3 or TRBV12-4 and TRBJ1-6; no clear D gene. The V gene lost 4 bases and the J gene lost 13 bases, with 23 bases spanning the gap. The CDR3 is made up of 16 amino acids.

The rearrangement uses TRBV29-1 and TRBJ2-5; no reliable D call. Trimming shortened V by 7 bases and J by 3 bases, and 6 bases separated the two germline ends. Germline CDR1 and CDR2: SQVTM and ANQGSEA. This CDR3 spans 10 amino acids. The DNA of the CDR3 is TGCAGCGCCAGAGAAGAGACCCAGTACTTC. Protein product: CSAREETQYF.

This clonotype turned up a few times. The J gene is TRBJ1-4, the V gene TRBV4-3; D remains unclear. The CDR3 is 15 amino acids. V was cut by 1 base and J by 7 bases, with 13 bases left in between. The germline V gene has CDR1 LGHNA and CDR2 YSLEER. This chain's CDR3 is CASSQVRVFGEKLFF. CDR3 coding DNA: TGCGCCAGCAGCCAAGTTCGGGTTTTTGGTGAAAAACTGTTTTTT.

The sample holds a few counts of this clonotype. The rearrangement joins TRBV5-6 to TRBJ2-7; no definite D call. V was shortened by 0 bases and J by 3 bases, with 4 bases between the two germline ends. CDR3 size: 12 residues. The germline gives CDR1 SGHDT, CDR2 YYEEEE. CDR3: CASSLGVYEQYF. CDR3 in DNA: TGTGCCAGCAGCTTGGGTGTCTACGAGCAGTACTTC.

The chain couples TRBV5-1 to TRBJ2-5; D is uncertain. Germline V gene sequence: CDR1 SGHRS, CDR2 YFSETQ. The CDR3 sequence is 12 residues long. Trimming took off 4 bases at V and 2 bases at J, with 6 bases between the two ends. CDR3 DNA: TGCGCCAGCAGCCCTAGTCAAGAGACCCAGTACTTC. Protein product: CASSPSQETQYF.

The CDR3 protein is CSGFGPRTNTEAFF. The CDR3 DNA sequence: TGCAGCGGTTTCGGTCCCAGAACCAACACTGAAGCTTTCTTT. The chain couples TRBV29-1 to TRBJ1-1, with unresolved D. V lost 7 bases and J 2 bases, leaving 17 bases between the germline ends. CDR1 and CDR2 from the germline V gene are SQVTM and ANQGSEA. The CDR3 contains 14 residues. Variable domain in full (rest from reference TRBV29-1 and TRBJ1-1): SAVISQKPSRDICQRGTSLTIQCQVDSQVTMMFWYRQQPGQSLTLIATANQGSEATYESGFVIDKFPISRPNLTFSTLTVSNMSPEDSSIYLCSGFGPRTNTEAFFGQGTRLTVV.

This clonotype showed up just a few times. The gene calls are TRBV6-1 and TRBJ1-1, with TRBD1 as a possible D gene (6 bases). Germline-derived CDR1 and CDR2 are MNHNS and SASEGT. V lost 3 bases and J 11 bases, leaving 13 bases between the germline ends. This CDR3 comprises 12 residues. Here the CDR3 reads CASSETGRRAFF. The CDR3 DNA is TGTGCCAGCAGTGAGACAGGCCGGCGGGCTTTCTTT.

V usage is TRBV6-5 and J usage is TRBJ2-3, with 7 bases identical to TRBD2. Germline CDR1 reads MNHEY; CDR2 reads SVGAGI. This CDR3 is built from 16 residues. The trim removed 6 bases at V and 2 bases at J, leaving 11 bases unmatched. The CDR3 loop reads CASSSPRGDYTDTQYF. In DNA form, the CDR3 reads TGTGCCAGCAGCTCACCTCGGGGGGACTACACAGATACGCAGTATTTT.